This TCR beta chain was profiled in a study of blood T cells in healthy people across ages. V lost 4 bases and J 0 bases, leaving 9 bases between the germline ends. This CDR3 spans 15 amino acids. Germline V gives CDR1 MGHRA, CDR2 YSYEKL. Using a J-beta primer mix together with a sample-barcoded 5' primer, a second PCR was run for about 6 to 12 cycles. MiXCR, run by TCRdb on the 5' RACE reads, gives a single entry per CDR3 protein. The sample contains about 640,000 distinct CDR3 sequences, approximately 50% of which appear only once. The chain recombines TRBV4-1 with TRBJ1-4; the D gene is possibly TRBD1 (6 bases). The sequence was collected from a man between 60 and 70 years old in good health. The sample taken for sequencing was blood. In DNA form, the CDR3 reads TGCGCCAGCAGCCGTGGACAGTCAACTAATGAAAAACTGTTTTTT. It translates to CASSRGQSTNEKLFF.